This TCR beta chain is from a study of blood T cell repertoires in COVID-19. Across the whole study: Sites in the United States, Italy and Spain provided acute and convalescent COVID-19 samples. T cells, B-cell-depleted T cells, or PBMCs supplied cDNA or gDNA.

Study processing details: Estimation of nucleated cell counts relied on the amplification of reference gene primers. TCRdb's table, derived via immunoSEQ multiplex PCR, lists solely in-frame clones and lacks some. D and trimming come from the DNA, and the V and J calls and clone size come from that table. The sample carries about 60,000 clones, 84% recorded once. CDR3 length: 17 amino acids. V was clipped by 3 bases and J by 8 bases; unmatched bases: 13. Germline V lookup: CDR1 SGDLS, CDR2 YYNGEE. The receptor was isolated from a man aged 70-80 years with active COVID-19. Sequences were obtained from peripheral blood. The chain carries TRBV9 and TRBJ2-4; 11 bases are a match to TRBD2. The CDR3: CASSAPGLADGSDIQYF. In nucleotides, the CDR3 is TGTGCCAGCAGCGCACCGGGACTAGCGGACGGGAGCGACATTCAGTACTTC. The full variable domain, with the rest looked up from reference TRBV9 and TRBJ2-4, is DSGVTQTPKHLITATGQRVTLRCSPRSGDLSVYWYQQSLDQGLQFLIQYYNGEERAKGNILERFSAQQFPDLHSELNLSSLELGDSALYFCASSAPGLADGSDIQYFGAGTRLSVL.